The T cell receptor beta chain described here comes from a study of tumor and adjacent non-tumor tissue in lung cancer. Study in general: Histology: 12 adenocarcinoma, 2 squamous cell carcinoma, 1 small cell lung cancer. Stage I to III disease affected 9 to 10 men and roughly 5 women aged roughly 31 to 76. The study's findings and limits: Patients with more diverse tumor TCRs had worse survival. In normal lung, the top 100 clones were significantly more dominant than in tumor.

The CDR3 extends over 17 amino acids. Germline V gene lookup returns CDR1 MNHNS and CDR2 SASEGT. The library came from three nested PCR rounds adapted from ARM-PCR protocols. TCRdb re-derived calls from the multiplex PCR reads in MiXCR, one entry per CDR3 protein. The sample has about 90,000 distinct CDR3 sequences, under 80% seen once; the top ten hold around a fifth. This sample's RNA came from whole unsorted tissue. The normal lung tissue was taken more than 3 cm from the tumor edge. In regard to this clonotype: The antigen remains undetermined. The CDR3 end shows no conserved phenylalanine or tryptophan, and so a read error is likely.

The chain is built from TRBV6-1 and TRBJ2-4; possibly TRBD1 or TRBD2 for D (6 bases each). Specimen: distant non-tumor lung tissue. This clonotype originated in a woman in her 50s with non-small cell lung cancer. In DNA, the CDR3 is TGTGCCAGCAGTGAAAAGGGGACACAACTAGCCAAAAACAATCAGTACTAC. Translating it yields CASSEKGTQLAKNNQYY.